This T cell receptor (beta chain) was recovered during a study of PD-L1 blockade in urothelial cancer. Here immunoSEQ multiplex PCR was the method, and the copy in TCRdb shows in-frame clones only, minus some. The top ten clones hold under 4.5% of a sample with under 35,000 clones, approximately 87% of them seen once. CDR3 length: 12 amino acids. Trimming took 4 bases from V and 5 from J, leaving 9 bases between them. From germline, CDR1 is SGHAT and CDR2 FQNNGV. The chain links TRBV11-2 to TRBJ2-7, with D perhaps matching TRBD1 (6 bases). Sequencing was performed on PBMCs, taken around atezolizumab (anti-PD-L1) treatment. The sequence derives from a man in his fifties with urothelial cancer. The chain's CDR3 is CASSSQGNEQYF. CDR3 nucleotides: TGTGCCAGCAGCTCCCAGGGGAACGAGCAGTACTTC.